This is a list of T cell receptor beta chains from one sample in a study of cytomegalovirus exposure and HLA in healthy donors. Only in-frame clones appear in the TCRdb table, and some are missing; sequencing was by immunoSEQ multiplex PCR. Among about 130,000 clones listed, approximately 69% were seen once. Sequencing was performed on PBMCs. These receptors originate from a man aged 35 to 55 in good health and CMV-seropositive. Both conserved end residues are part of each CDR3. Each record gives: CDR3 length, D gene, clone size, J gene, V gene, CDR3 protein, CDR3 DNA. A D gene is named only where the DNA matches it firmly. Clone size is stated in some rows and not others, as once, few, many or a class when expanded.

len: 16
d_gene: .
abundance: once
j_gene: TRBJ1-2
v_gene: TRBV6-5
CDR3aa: CASSSLSDPGGVGYTF
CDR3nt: TGTGCCAGCAGTTCTCTGTCTGACCCTGGGGGGGTGGGCTACACCTTC

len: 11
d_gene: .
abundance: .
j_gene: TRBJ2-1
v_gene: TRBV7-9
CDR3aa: CASSFQNEQFF
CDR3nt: TGTGCCAGCAGCTTCCAGAATGAGCAGTTCTTC

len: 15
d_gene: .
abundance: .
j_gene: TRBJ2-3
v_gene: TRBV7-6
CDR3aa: CASSSAGAGTDTQYF
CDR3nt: TGTGCCAGCAGCTCGGCGGGGGCCGGCACAGATACGCAGTATTTT

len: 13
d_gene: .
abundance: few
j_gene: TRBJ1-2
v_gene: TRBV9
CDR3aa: CASSPEANYGYTF
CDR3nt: TGTGCCAGCAGCCCGGAGGCTAACTATGGCTACACCTTC

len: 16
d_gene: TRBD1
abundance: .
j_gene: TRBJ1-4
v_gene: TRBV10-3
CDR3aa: CAISETSGGRNEKLFF
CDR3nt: TGTGCCATCAGTGAGACCTCAGGGGGTAGAAATGAAAAACTGTTTTTT

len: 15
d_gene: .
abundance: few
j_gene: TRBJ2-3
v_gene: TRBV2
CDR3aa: CASSEGSPSTDTQYF
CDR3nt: TGTGCCAGCAGTGAAGGAAGCCCTAGCACAGATACGCAGTATTTT

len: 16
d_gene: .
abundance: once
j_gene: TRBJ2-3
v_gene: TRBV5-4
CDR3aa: CASSLLGPLSTDTQYF
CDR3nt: TGTGCCAGCAGCTTGCTGGGGCCACTCAGCACAGATACGCAGTATTTT

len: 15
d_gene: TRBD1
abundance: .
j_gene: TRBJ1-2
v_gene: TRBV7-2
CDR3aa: CASSLTPRTGYGYTF
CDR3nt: TGTGCCAGCAGCTTAACCCCCCGGACAGGGTACGGCTACACCTTC

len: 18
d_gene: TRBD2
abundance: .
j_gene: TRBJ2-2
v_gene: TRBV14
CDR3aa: CASSQDRLAGDLTGELFF
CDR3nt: TGTGCCAGCAGCCAGGATCGACTAGCGGGGGACCTCACCGGGGAGCTGTTTTTT

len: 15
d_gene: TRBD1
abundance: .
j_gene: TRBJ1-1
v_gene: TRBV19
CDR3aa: CASGTGAFLNTEAFF
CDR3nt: TGTGCCAGTGGCACAGGGGCCTTCCTGAACACTGAAGCTTTCTTT

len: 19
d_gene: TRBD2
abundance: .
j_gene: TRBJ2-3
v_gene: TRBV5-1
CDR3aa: CASSTGLAGGPYQKDTQYF
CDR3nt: TGCGCCAGCAGCACCGGACTAGCGGGAGGGCCGTATCAGAAAGATACGCAGTATTTT

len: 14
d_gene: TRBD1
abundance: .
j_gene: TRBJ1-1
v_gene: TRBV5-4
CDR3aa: CASSLKGATTEAFF
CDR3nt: TGTGCCAGCAGCTTGAAGGGGGCGACGACTGAAGCTTTCTTT

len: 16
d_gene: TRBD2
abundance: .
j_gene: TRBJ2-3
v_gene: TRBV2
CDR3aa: CASRKLAGEATDTQYF
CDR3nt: TGTGCCAGCAGGAAACTAGCGGGGGAAGCCACAGATACGCAGTATTTT

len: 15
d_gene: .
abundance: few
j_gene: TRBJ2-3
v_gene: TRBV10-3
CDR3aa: CAISAVGGGADTQYF
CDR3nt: TGTGCCATCAGTGCCGTGGGAGGAGGGGCAGATACGCAGTATTTT

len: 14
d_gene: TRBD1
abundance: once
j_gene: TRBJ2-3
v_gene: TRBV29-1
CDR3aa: CSVDPLGQGDTQYF
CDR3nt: TGCAGCGTTGACCCTCTGGGACAGGGGGATACGCAGTATTTT